Below are 24 T cell receptor beta chains sequenced from a single sample in a study of blood T cell repertoires in COVID-19. The repertoire was sequenced with immunoSEQ multiplex PCR; TCRdb's copy has only in-frame clones and lacks some. The data contain 120,000 to 150,000 clones, about 91% of them singletons. The source material was peripheral blood. These receptors were obtained from an older woman with acute or convalescent COVID-19.

The rearrangement joins TRBV28 to TRBJ1-5, with TRBD1 identical over 8 bases. Germline V CDR1 and CDR2: MDHEN, SYDVKM. The CDR3 consists of 15 residues. V gave up 3 bases and J gave up 6 bases; unmatched junction bases: 7. The CDR3 reads CASSFPDRDRQPQHF. DNA for the CDR3: TGTGCCAGCAGTTTCCCGGACAGGGATCGTCAGCCCCAGCATTTT.

The chain is built from TRBV6-6 and TRBJ2-7; D unclear. V lost 0 bases to trimming and J lost 2 bases, with 5 bases between them. CDR1 is MNHNY and CDR2 is SVGAGI in the germline V gene (reference sequence). The CDR3 covers 13 residues. The CDR3 reads CASSYSVAYEQYF. In nucleotides, the CDR3 is TGTGCCAGCAGTTACTCGGTAGCCTACGAGCAGTACTTC.

The chain combines TRBV7-2 with TRBJ2-3; 9 bases line up with TRBD2. The CDR3 runs 15 residues. Germline CDR1 SGHTA, CDR2 FQGNSA. Unmatched junction bases numbered 9, after V lost 8 bases and J lost 3 bases. In DNA, the CDR3 is TGTGCCAGCGTGCCAGCGGGGGGCCGGACAGATACGCAGTATTTT. This gives the protein CASVPAGGRTDTQYF.

The CDR3, as DNA: TGTGCCACTGCGGTTCAACGGCGCACAGATACGCAGTATTTT. Translating gives CATAVQRRTDTQYF. The chain couples TRBV27 to TRBJ2-3; no clear D gene. The germline gives CDR1 MNHEY, CDR2 SMNVEV (reference sequence). CDR3 length: 14 residues. Trimming removed 10 bases at V and 1 base at J, with 15 bases between.

DNA for the CDR3: TGTGCCAGCAGCTTAGATACAGGGGGAGGGTACGGCTACACCTTC. It specifies CASSLDTGGGYGYTF. V is TRBV7-8 and J is TRBJ1-2, with 8 nucleotides matching TRBD1. CDR1 SGHVS and CDR2 FQNEAQ come from the germline V gene. V was pared by 1 base and J by 8 bases, with 9 bases of the junction left unmatched. The CDR3 runs 15 residues.

The chain is built from TRBV19 and TRBJ1-5; 7 nucleotides match TRBD1. The CDR3 is 12 residues long. Per the germline V gene, CDR1 is LNHDA and CDR2 is SQIVND (reference sequence). V lost 9 bases to trimming and J lost 7 bases; unmatched junction nucleotides: 6. Here the CDR3 reads CASGDSFQPQHF. CDR3 bases: TGTGCCAGCGGGGACAGTTTCCAGCCCCAGCATTTT.

The CDR3 DNA is TGTGCCAGCAGTCTCATGGTCGGCTCCTCTAGTGAAAAACTGTTTTTT. Translating gives CASSLMVGSSSEKLFF. The chain combines TRBV7-8 with TRBJ1-4; D gene uncertain. V was shortened by 6 bases and J by 7 bases, with 21 bases between the two germline ends. CDR1 is SGHVS, CDR2 FQNEAQ, per germline. The CDR3 runs to 16 residues. Full variable domain (missing parts from reference TRBV7-8 and TRBJ1-4): GAGVSQSPRYKVAKRGQDVALRCDPISGHVSLFWYQQALGQGPEFLTYFQNEAQLDKSGLPSDRFFAERPEGSVSTLKIQRTQQEDSAVYLCASSLMVGSSSEKLFFGSGTQLSVL.

This clone was counted only a few times. The V and J genes are TRBV7-9 and TRBJ1-1, with D possibly matching TRBD1 (5 bases). Germline V CDR1 and CDR2: SEHNR, FQNEAQ (reference sequence). This CDR3 has 15 residues. The V end lost 3 bases, the J end lost 0 bases, and 11 bases lay between the germline ends. CDR3 residues: CASSFRQMLNTEAFF. Here the CDR3 DNA reads TGTGCCAGCAGCTTCAGACAGATGCTGAACACTGAAGCTTTCTTT.

J is TRBJ1-4 and V is TRBV6-5, with 10 bases matching TRBD1. The CDR3 has 15 residues. V lost 6 bases, J lost 10 bases, and 11 bases stayed unmatched. CDR1 is MNHEY, CDR2 SVGAGI, per germline. DNA for the CDR3: TGTGCCAGCAGAGAGCCGGGACAGGGGTCGAGAAAACTGTTTTTT. This translates into CASREPGQGSRKLFF.

The chain couples TRBV5-8 to TRBJ2-3; D is ambiguous. The V gene's germline CDR1 is SGHTS and CDR2 YDEGEE. This CDR3 is built from 12 residues. V lost 5 bases and J lost 2, with 6 bases in between. CDR3: CASRLYTDTQYF. In DNA, the CDR3 is TGTGCCAGCAGGTTGTACACAGATACGCAGTATTTT.

The gene calls are TRBV10-3 and TRBJ2-3, with unresolved D. The CDR3 has 13 residues. The V gene's germline CDR1 is ENHRY and CDR2 SYGVKD. CDR3 protein: CAIRVLEADTQYF. The CDR3, as DNA: TGTGCTATTCGGGTGCTAGAAGCAGATACGCAGTATTTT.

V gene TRBV6-2 or TRBV6-3 combines with J gene TRBJ1-5, with no clear D. The CDR3 spans 16 residues. Germline V gives CDR1 MNHEY, CDR2 SVGEGT. V dropped 4 bases and J dropped 2 bases, with 15 bases sitting between them. CDR3 sequence (DNA): TGTGCCAGCAGTTTCGACCCGCGGGCCCGCAATCAGCCCCAGCATTTT. Translation gives CASSFDPRARNQPQHF.

V is TRBV28 and J is TRBJ2-3, with 9 bases aligning to TRBD2. With 4 bases clipped from V and 2 bases from J, the junction kept 7 bases outside the gene matches. CDR1 MDHEN and CDR2 SYDVKM come from the germline V gene. This CDR3 is built from 16 residues. CDR3 DNA: TGTGCCAGCAGTTCGGCGGCTAGCGGGGACACAGATACGCAGTATTTT. The encoded protein is CASSSAASGDTDTQYF.

The chain recombines TRBV5-5 with TRBJ1-2; 8 bases are a match to TRBD1. The germline CDR1 and CDR2 sequences are SGHKS and YYEKEE (reference sequence). With 4 bases clipped from V and 1 base from J, the junction kept 6 bases outside the gene matches. The CDR3 runs to 15 residues. This chain's CDR3 is CASSTGQGNNYGYTF. CDR3 nucleotides: TGTGCCAGCAGCACCGGACAGGGAAATAACTATGGCTACACCTTC.

This clone came up a few times. The chain recombines TRBV19 with TRBJ2-2; tentative D call: TRBD2 (5 bases). Trimming shortened V by 4 bases and J by 0 bases, and 6 bases separated the two germline ends. The CDR3 length is 14 residues. Germline-derived CDR1 and CDR2 are LNHDA and SQIVND (reference sequence). The DNA of the CDR3 is TGTGCCAGTAGTAGCGGGTCGAACACCGGGGAGCTGTTTTTT. The encoded protein is CASSSGSNTGELFF.

The chain employs TRBV7-6 and TRBJ2-5; no clear D. Trimming left V 0 bases short and J 2 bases short, with 10 bases between. Germline CDR1 and CDR2: SGHVS and FNYEAQ. This CDR3 has 15 amino acids. This chain's CDR3 is CASSLALGGQETQYF. DNA of the CDR3: TGTGCCAGCAGCTTAGCGCTCGGCGGTCAAGAGACCCAGTACTTC.

The gene calls are TRBV30 and TRBJ1-2; TRBD1 agrees at 8 bases. Germline V gene lookup returns CDR1 GTSNPN and CDR2 SVGIG (reference sequence). Germline trimming cut 1 base from V and 4 bases from J; bases unmatched to any gene: 11. The length of the CDR3 is 16 residues. For the CDR3, the DNA is TGTGCCTGGAGTGCCCCTGGGAGCGACAGGGGCTATGGCTACACCTTC. It translates to CAWSAPGSDRGYGYTF.

In DNA form, the CDR3 reads TGTGCCAGTTGGGACAGACACACTGAAGCTTTCTTT. It is translated as CASWDRHTEAFF. The rearrangement uses TRBV6-6 and TRBJ1-1; TRBD1 aligns across 7 bases. V lost 9 bases and J lost 3; bases outside the gene matches: 4. The CDR3 is 12 amino acids. CDR1 is MNHNY, CDR2 SVGAGI, per germline (reference sequence).

V is TRBV12-3 or TRBV12-4 and J is TRBJ2-5; D might be TRBD2 (5 bases). This CDR3 is built from 12 residues. Trimming left V 6 bases short and J 4 bases short, with 9 bases between. This CDR3 is CASSYEGETQYF. The DNA for the CDR3 is TGTGCCAGCAGCTACGAGGGAGAGACCCAGTACTTC.

The CDR3 sequence is CASSLGAGDTEAFF. CDR3 nucleotide sequence: TGTGCCAGCAGCTTAGGAGCGGGGGACACTGAAGCTTTCTTT. V is TRBV7-8 and J is TRBJ1-1; D perhaps matches TRBD1 (5 bases). The CDR3 has 14 amino acids. Trimming took 1 base from V and 3 from J, leaving 9 bases between them. Looked up from germline, CDR1 is SGHVS and CDR2 is FQNEAQ.

The chain has TRBV27 and TRBJ1-4; D uncertain. Trimming took 4 bases from V and 3 from J, leaving 12 bases between them. This CDR3 comprises 15 residues. Per the germline V gene, CDR1 is MNHEY and CDR2 is SMNVEV (reference sequence). The CDR3 region has the DNA TGTGCCAGCAGTTGGACGAGGGCCCCTAATGAAAAACTGTTTTTT. Translation: CASSWTRAPNEKLFF.

V is TRBV3-1 (or the pseudogene TRBV3-2) and J is TRBJ2-1; TRBD1 matches 7 bases. J gave up 10 bases and V 5 bases, and 5 bases lay outside the gene matches. The germline CDR1 and CDR2 sequences are LGHDT and YNNKEL (reference sequence). The CDR3 extends over 12 amino acids. The CDR3 nucleotides read TGTGCCAGCAGCGACAGGGTAAGGGAGCAGTTCTTC. It is translated as CASSDRVREQFF.

This clone has just a few counts. The chain employs TRBV15 and TRBJ2-7; D is uncertain. This CDR3 has 14 residues. Trimming took off 0 bases at V and 2 bases at J, with 8 bases between the two ends. Per the germline V gene, CDR1 is LNHNV and CDR2 is YYDKDF (reference sequence). The CDR3 sequence is CATSRDITAYEQYF. The CDR3 coding sequence is TGTGCCACCAGCAGAGATATTACAGCCTACGAGCAGTACTTC.

This sequence joins TRBV28 and TRBJ2-5, with D maybe TRBD2 (7 bases). V dropped 7 bases and J dropped 5 bases, with 20 bases sitting between them. The CDR3 runs to 15 residues. Germline-derived CDR1 and CDR2 are MDHEN and SYDVKM. The DNA for the CDR3 is TGTGCCAGCAAAGGCCGGGGGGCCATATTGGAGACCCAGTACTTC. Translated: CASKGRGAILETQYF.